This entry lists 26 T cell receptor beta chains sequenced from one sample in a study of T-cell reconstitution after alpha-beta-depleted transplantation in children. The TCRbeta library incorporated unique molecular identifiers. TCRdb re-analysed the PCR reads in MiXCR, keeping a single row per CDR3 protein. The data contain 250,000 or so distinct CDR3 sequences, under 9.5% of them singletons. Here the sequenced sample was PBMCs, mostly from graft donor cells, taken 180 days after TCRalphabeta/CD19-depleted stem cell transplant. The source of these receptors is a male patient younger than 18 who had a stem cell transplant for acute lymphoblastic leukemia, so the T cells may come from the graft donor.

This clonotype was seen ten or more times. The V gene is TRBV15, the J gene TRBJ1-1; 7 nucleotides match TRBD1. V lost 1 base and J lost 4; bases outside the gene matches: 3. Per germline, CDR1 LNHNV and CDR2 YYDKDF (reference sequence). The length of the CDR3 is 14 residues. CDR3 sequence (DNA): TGTGCCACCAGCAGAGCCAGGGGGAGCACTGAAGCTTTCTTT. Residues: CATSRARGSTEAFF.

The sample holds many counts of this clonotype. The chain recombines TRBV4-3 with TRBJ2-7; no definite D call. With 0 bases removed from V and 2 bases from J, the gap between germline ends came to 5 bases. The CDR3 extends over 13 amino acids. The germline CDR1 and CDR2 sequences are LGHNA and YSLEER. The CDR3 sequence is CASSQDPTYEQYF. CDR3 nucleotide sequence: TGCGCCAGCAGCCAAGACCCCACCTACGAGCAGTACTTC.

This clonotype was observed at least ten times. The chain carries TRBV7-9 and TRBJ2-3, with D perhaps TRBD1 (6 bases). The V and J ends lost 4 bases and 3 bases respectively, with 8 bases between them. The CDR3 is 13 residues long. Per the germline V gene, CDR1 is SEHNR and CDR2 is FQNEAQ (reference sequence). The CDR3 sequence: CASSSGQTDTQYF. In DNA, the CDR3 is TGTGCCAGCAGCTCCGGACAGACAGATACGCAGTATTTT.

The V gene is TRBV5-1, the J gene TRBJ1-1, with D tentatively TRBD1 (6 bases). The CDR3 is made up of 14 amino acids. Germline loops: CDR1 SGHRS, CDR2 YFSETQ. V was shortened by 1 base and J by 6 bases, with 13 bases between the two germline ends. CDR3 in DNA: TGCGCCAGCAGCTTGAGGCAGGGGAGGGCTGAAGCTTTCTTT. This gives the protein CASSLRQGRAEAFF. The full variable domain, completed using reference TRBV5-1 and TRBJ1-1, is KAGVTQTPRYLIKTRGQQVTLSCSPISGHRSVSWYQQTPGQGLQFLFEYFSETQRNKGNFPGRFSGRQFSNSRSEMNVSTLELGDSALYLCASSLRQGRAEAFFGQGTRLTVV.

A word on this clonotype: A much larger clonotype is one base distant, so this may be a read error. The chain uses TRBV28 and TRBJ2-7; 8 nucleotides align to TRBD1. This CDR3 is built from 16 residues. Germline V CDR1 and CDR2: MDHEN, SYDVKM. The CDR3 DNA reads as TGTGCCAGCAGTCCACGCCAGGGGGCTGGAGCGTACGAGCAGTGCTTC. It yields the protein CASSPRQGAGAYEQCF.

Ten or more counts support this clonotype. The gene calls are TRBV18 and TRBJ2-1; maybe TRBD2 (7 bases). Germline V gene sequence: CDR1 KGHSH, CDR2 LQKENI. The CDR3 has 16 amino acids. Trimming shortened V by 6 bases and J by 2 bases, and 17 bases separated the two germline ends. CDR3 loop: CASSPTGGHPYNEQFF. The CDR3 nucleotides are TGTGCCAGCTCTCCCACGGGGGGACATCCCTACAATGAGCAGTTCTTC.

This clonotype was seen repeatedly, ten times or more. Here the CDR3 reads CASSIADTQYF. The CDR3 nucleotides are TGTGCCAGTAGTATTGCAGATACGCAGTATTTT. This chain uses TRBV19 with TRBJ2-3; D remains ambiguous. With 3 bases removed from V and 4 bases from J, the gap between germline ends came to 2 bases. From germline, CDR1 is LNHDA and CDR2 SQIVND (reference sequence). The CDR3 spans 11 residues.

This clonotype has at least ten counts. CDR3 residues: CSARGIPPSGRPGADTQYF. The CDR3 coding sequence is TGCAGTGCTAGAGGCATTCCCCCTAGCGGGAGGCCCGGAGCAGATACGCAGTATTTT. The chain combines TRBV20-1 with TRBJ2-3; 11 bases align to TRBD2. Trimming removed 1 base from V and 4 bases from J; junction bases left unmatched: 16. The CDR3 is 19 amino acids. Germline values: CDR1 DFQATT, CDR2 SNEGSKA (reference sequence).

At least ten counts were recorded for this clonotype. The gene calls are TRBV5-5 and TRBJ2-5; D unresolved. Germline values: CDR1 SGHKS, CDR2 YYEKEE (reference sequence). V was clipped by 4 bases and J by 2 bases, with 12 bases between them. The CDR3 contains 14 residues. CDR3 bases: TGTGCCAGCAGCCCTCTAGGAAGGCAAGAGACCCAGTACTTC. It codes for CASSPLGRQETQYF.

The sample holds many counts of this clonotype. The CDR3 sequence: CASSLSRGAGNTGELFF. CDR3 nucleotides: TGTGCCAGCAGTTTGAGTCGAGGAGCGGGTAACACCGGGGAGCTGTTTTTT. V is TRBV28 and J is TRBJ2-2; D might be TRBD2 (6 bases). Germline assignment: CDR1 MDHEN and CDR2 SYDVKM. Trimming took 3 bases from V and 2 from J, leaving 16 bases between them. The CDR3 is 17 residues long. The full variable domain, completed using reference TRBV28 and TRBJ2-2, is DVKVTQSSRYLVKRTGEKVFLECVQDMDHENMFWYRQDPGLGLRLIYFSYDVKMKEKGDIPEGYSVSREKKERFSLILESASTNQTSMYLCASSLSRGAGNTGELFFGEGSRLTVL.

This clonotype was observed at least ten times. The CDR3 nucleotides read TGTGCCAGCAGACAGGGACGGGGATCACCCCTCCACTTT. Encoded protein: CASRQGRGSPLHF. The rearrangement joins TRBV6-1 to TRBJ1-6; tentatively, D is TRBD1 (6 bases). There are 13 residues in the CDR3. The germline V and J ends were trimmed by 6 bases and 10 bases, with 13 bases remaining between them. Germline V gene lookup returns CDR1 MNHNS and CDR2 SASEGT.

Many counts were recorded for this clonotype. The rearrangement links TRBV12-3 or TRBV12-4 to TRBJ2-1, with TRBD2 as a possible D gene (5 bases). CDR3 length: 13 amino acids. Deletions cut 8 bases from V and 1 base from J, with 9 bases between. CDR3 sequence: CASRGLSYNEQFF. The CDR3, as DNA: TGTGCCAGCCGGGGTCTTTCCTACAATGAGCAGTTCTTC.

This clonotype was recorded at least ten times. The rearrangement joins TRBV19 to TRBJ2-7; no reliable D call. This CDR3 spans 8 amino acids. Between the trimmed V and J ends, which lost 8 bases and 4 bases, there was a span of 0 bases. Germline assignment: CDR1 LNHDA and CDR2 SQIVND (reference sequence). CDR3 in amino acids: CASYEQYF. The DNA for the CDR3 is TGTGCCAGTTACGAGCAGTACTTC. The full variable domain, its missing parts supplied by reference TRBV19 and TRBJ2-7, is DGGITQSPKYLFRKEGQNVTLSCEQNLNHDAMYWYRQDPGQGLRLIYYSQIVNDFQKGDIAEGYSVSREKKESFPLTVTSAQKNPTAFYLCASYEQYFGPGTRLTVT.

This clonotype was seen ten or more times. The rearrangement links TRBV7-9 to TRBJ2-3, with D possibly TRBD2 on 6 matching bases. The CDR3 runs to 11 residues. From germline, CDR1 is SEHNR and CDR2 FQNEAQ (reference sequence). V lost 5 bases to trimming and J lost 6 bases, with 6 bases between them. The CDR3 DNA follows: TGTGCCAGCAGCCGGGGGGATACGCAGTATTTT. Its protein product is CASSRGDTQYF.

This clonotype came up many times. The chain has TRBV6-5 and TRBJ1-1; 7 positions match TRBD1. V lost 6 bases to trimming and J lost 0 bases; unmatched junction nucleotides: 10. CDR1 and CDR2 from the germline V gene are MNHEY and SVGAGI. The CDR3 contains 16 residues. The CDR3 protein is CASSSLPDRMNTEAFF. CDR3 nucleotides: TGTGCCAGCAGCTCCCTGCCGGACAGGATGAACACTGAAGCTTTCTTT.

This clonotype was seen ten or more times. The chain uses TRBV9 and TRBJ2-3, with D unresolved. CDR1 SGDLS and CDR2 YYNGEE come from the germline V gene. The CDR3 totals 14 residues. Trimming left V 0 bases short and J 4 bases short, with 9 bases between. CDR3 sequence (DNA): TGTGCCAGCAGCGTAGTAGGGTACGCAGATACGCAGTATTTT. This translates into CASSVVGYADTQYF. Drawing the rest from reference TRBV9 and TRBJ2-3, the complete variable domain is DSGVTQTPKHLITATGQRVTLRCSPRSGDLSVYWYQQSLDQGLQFLIQYYNGEERAKGNILERFSAQQFPDLHSELNLSSLELGDSALYFCASSVVGYADTQYFGPGTRLTVL.

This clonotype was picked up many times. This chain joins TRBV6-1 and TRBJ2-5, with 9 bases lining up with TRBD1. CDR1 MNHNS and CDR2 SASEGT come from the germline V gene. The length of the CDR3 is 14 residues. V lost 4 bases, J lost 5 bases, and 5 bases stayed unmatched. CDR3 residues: CASSGGQGTETQYF. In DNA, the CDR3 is TGTGCCAGCAGTGGGGGACAGGGTACGGAGACCCAGTACTTC.

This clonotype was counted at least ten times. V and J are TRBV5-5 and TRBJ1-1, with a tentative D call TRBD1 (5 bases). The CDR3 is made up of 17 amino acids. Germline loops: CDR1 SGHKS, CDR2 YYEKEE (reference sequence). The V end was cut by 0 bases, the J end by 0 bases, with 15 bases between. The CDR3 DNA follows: TGTGCCAGCAGCTTGGGAGGGGATAGGATCATGAACACTGAAGCTTTCTTT. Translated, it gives CASSLGGDRIMNTEAFF.

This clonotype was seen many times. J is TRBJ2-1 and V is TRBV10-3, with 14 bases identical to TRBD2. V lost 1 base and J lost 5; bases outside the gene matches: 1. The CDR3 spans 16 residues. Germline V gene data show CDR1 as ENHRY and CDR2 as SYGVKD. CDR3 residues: CAISEWTSGRNNEQFF. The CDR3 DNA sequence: TGTGCCATCAGTGAGTGGACTAGCGGGAGGAACAATGAGCAGTTCTTC.

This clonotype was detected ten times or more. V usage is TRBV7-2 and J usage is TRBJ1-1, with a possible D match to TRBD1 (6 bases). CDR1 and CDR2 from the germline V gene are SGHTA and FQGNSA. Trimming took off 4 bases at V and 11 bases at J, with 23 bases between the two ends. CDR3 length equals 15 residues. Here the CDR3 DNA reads TGTGCCAGCAGCTCCGCGGGGGGCGAGCTACGGCGCGCTTTCTTT. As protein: CASSSAGGELRRAFF.

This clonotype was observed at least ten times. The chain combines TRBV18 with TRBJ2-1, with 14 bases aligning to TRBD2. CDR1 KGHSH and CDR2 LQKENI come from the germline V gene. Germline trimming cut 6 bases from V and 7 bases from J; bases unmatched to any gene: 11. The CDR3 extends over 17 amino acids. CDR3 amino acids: CASSANGLAGGLNEQFF. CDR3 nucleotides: TGTGCCAGCTCGGCGAACGGACTAGCGGGGGGATTGAATGAGCAGTTCTTC. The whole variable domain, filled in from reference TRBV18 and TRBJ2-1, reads NAGVMQNPRHLVRRRGQEARLRCSPMKGHSHVYWYRQLPEEGLKFMVYLQKENIIDESGMPKERFSAEFPKEGPSILRIQQVVRGDSAAYFCASSANGLAGGLNEQFFGPGTRLTVL.

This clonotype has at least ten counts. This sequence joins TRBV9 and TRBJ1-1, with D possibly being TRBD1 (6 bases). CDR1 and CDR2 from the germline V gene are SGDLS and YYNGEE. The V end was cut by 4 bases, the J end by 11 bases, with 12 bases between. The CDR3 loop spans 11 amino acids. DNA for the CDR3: TGTGCCAGCAGCTCGGGGGCCACGGCTTTCTTT. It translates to CASSSGATAFF.

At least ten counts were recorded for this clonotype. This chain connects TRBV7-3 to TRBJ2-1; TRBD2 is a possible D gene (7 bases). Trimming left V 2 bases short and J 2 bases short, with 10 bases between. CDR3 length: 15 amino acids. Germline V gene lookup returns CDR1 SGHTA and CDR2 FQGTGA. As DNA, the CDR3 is TGTGCCAGCAGCTTAGAGGGGGGGGCCTACAATGAGCAGTTCTTC. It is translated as CASSLEGGAYNEQFF.

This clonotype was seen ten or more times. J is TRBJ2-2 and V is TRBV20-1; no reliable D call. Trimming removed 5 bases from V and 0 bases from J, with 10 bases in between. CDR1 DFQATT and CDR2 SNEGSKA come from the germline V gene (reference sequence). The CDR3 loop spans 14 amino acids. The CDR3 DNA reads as TGCAGTGCTCCCGTAGGACCGAACACCGGGGAGCTGTTTTTT. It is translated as CSAPVGPNTGELFF.

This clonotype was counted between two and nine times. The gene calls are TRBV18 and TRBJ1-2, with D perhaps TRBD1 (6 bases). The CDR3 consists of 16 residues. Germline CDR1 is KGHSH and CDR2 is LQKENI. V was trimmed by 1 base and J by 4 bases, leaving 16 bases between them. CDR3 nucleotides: TGTGCCAGCTCACCACTGGACAGAGGAGGAACCTATGGCTACACCTTC. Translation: CASSPLDRGGTYGYTF.

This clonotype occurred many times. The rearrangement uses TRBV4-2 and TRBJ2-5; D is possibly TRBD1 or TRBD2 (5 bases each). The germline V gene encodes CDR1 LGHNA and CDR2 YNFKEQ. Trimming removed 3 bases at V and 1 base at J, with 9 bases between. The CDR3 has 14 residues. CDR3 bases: TGTGCCAGCAGCCAGGGACCCTCCCAAGAGACCCAGTACTTC. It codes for CASSQGPSQETQYF.